This record concerns one TCR beta chain sequence. CDR1 is MNHEY and CDR2 is SMNVEV in the germline V gene (reference sequence). The junction had 8 bases not matched to a gene; V was cut back by 0 bases and J by 3 bases. The CDR3 runs to 17 residues. The data are from a study of blood T cell repertoires in COVID-19. In the original processing: Researchers report that nucleated cell counts were estimated from reference gene primer amplification. Sequenced by immunoSEQ multiplex PCR; TCRdb stores in-frame clones only, minus some. The V and J calls and clone size were taken over from that table, and D and trimming were inferred from the DNA. The data contain 120,000 to 150,000 clones, more than 75% of them singletons.

This TCR was sampled from a woman in her 30s with acute COVID-19. The sequencing sample was made of PBMCs or T cells enriched from blood (not recorded which). The gene calls are TRBV27 and TRBJ1-2; 9 bases fit TRBD1. The CDR3 DNA reads TGTGCCAGCAGTTTATCGGGGACAGGGAAAAGGGACTATGGCTACACCTTC. It translates to CASSLSGTGKRDYGYTF.